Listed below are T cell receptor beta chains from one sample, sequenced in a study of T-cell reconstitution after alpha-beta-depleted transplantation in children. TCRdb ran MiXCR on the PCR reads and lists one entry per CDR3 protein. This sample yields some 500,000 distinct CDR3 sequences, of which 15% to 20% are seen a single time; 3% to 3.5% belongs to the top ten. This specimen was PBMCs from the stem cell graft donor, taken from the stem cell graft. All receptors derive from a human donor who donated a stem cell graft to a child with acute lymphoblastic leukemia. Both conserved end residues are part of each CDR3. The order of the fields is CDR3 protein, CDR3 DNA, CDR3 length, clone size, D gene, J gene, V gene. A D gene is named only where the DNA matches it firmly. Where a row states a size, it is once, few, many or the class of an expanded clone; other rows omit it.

CDR3aa: CATSRGGQGAASAKNIQYF
CDR3nt: TGTGCCACCAGCAGAGGCGGACAGGGGGCGGCTTCGGCCAAAAACATTCAGTACTTC
len: 19
abundance: -
d_gene: TRBD1
j_gene: TRBJ2-4
v_gene: TRBV15

CDR3aa: CASSLDPTGYTDTQYF
CDR3nt: TGCGCCAGCAGCTTGGACCCTACAGGGTACACAGATACGCAGTATTTT
len: 16
abundance: many
d_gene: -
j_gene: TRBJ2-3
v_gene: TRBV5-1

CDR3aa: CASSLEQNPTGELFF
CDR3nt: TGTGCCAGCAGCTTAGAACAGAATCCTACCGGGGAGCTGTTTTTT
len: 15
abundance: -
d_gene: -
j_gene: TRBJ2-2
v_gene: TRBV7-9

CDR3aa: CASSQTSSYNEQFF
CDR3nt: TGTGCCAGCTCACAGACGAGCTCCTACAATGAGCAGTTCTTC
len: 14
abundance: -
d_gene: -
j_gene: TRBJ2-1
v_gene: TRBV18

CDR3aa: CASSPYRGNTGELFF
CDR3nt: TGTGCCAGCAGCCCATACAGGGGGAACACCGGGGAGCTGTTTTTT
len: 15
abundance: few
d_gene: TRBD1
j_gene: TRBJ2-2
v_gene: TRBV3-1

CDR3aa: CASSPHQGGYGYTF
CDR3nt: TGTGCCAGCAGCCCTCATCAGGGGGGCTATGGCTACACCTTC
len: 14
abundance: -
d_gene: TRBD1
j_gene: TRBJ1-2
v_gene: TRBV7-9

CDR3aa: CASSPLGLVETQYF
CDR3nt: TGCGCCAGCAGCCCCCTGGGACTAGTAGAGACCCAGTACTTC
len: 14
abundance: few
d_gene: TRBD2
j_gene: TRBJ2-5
v_gene: TRBV5-1

CDR3aa: CASSRLDSVREPQHF
CDR3nt: TGTGCCAGCAGTCGTTTGGACAGCGTCAGGGAGCCCCAGCATTTT
len: 15
abundance: -
d_gene: -
j_gene: TRBJ1-5
v_gene: TRBV5-6

CDR3aa: CASSTRGTSLDNEQFF
CDR3nt: TGCGCCAGCAGTACACGCGGGACTTCGCTTGACAATGAGCAGTTCTTC
len: 16
abundance: -
d_gene: -
j_gene: TRBJ2-1
v_gene: TRBV5-1

CDR3aa: CSVRTGGYGYTF
CDR3nt: TGCAGCGTGCGGACGGGAGGCTATGGCTACACCTTC
len: 12
abundance: few
d_gene: -
j_gene: TRBJ1-2
v_gene: TRBV29-1

CDR3aa: CSVPRPVTDRQYF
CDR3nt: TGCAGCGTTCCGAGGCCGGTTACTGATAGGCAGTATTTT
len: 13
abundance: few
d_gene: -
j_gene: TRBJ2-3
v_gene: TRBV29-1

CDR3aa: CASSVGRRWPYF
CDR3nt: TGTGCCAGCAGCGTAGGGCGGAGGTGGCCGTATTTT
len: 12
abundance: -
d_gene: -
j_gene: TRBJ2-3
v_gene: TRBV9

CDR3aa: CASSQDVVDTQYF
CDR3nt: TGTGCCAGCAGCCAAGATGTGGTTGATACGCAGTATTTT
len: 13
abundance: few
d_gene: -
j_gene: TRBJ2-3
v_gene: TRBV3-1

CDR3aa: CASSPGTLSSGNTIYF
CDR3nt: TGCGCCAGCAGCCCCGGGACGCTGAGCTCTGGAAACACCATATATTTT
len: 16
abundance: -
d_gene: -
j_gene: TRBJ1-3
v_gene: TRBV5-1

CDR3aa: CASTPRNESSYEQYF
CDR3nt: TGTGCCAGCACCCCCAGGAATGAGAGCTCCTACGAGCAGTACTTC
len: 15
abundance: few
d_gene: -
j_gene: TRBJ2-7
v_gene: TRBV6-1

CDR3aa: CASSQGQPYEQYF
CDR3nt: TGCGCCAGCAGCCAAGGACAGCCCTACGAGCAGTACTTC
len: 13
abundance: many
d_gene: -
j_gene: TRBJ2-7
v_gene: TRBV4-1

CDR3aa: CSARDGLSLGGGNGYTF
CDR3nt: TGCAGTGCTAGAGATGGTCTATCCCTCGGGGGGGGTAATGGCTACACCTTC
len: 17
abundance: -
d_gene: -
j_gene: TRBJ1-2
v_gene: TRBV20-1

CDR3aa: CASSRGRDRASYEQYF
CDR3nt: TGTGCCAGCTCCCGAGGACGGGACAGGGCGTCCTACGAGCAGTACTTC
len: 16
abundance: -
d_gene: TRBD1
j_gene: TRBJ2-7
v_gene: TRBV18

CDR3aa: CAISELAGGYEQYF
CDR3nt: TGTGCCATCAGTGAGTTAGCGGGAGGCTACGAGCAGTACTTC
len: 14
abundance: -
d_gene: TRBD2
j_gene: TRBJ2-7
v_gene: TRBV10-3

CDR3aa: CASSLSGRASSYEQYF
CDR3nt: TGTGCCAGCAGCCTTAGCGGGAGGGCCTCTTCCTACGAGCAGTACTTC
len: 16
abundance: once
d_gene: TRBD2
j_gene: TRBJ2-7
v_gene: TRBV2

CDR3aa: CSVGLGTVNEQYF
CDR3nt: TGCAGCGTGGGACTAGGGACCGTCAACGAGCAGTACTTC
len: 13
abundance: -
d_gene: TRBD2
j_gene: TRBJ2-7
v_gene: TRBV29-1

CDR3aa: CAIAGFQETQYF
CDR3nt: TGTGCCATCGCAGGGTTCCAAGAGACCCAGTACTTC
len: 12
abundance: few
d_gene: -
j_gene: TRBJ2-5
v_gene: TRBV25-1

CDR3aa: CASTAGGPVDTQYF
CDR3nt: TGTGCCAGCACGGCGGGAGGGCCCGTAGATACGCAGTATTTT
len: 14
abundance: few
d_gene: TRBD2
j_gene: TRBJ2-3
v_gene: TRBV12-3/TRBV12-4

CDR3aa: CASSFLLAGHKPYEQYF
CDR3nt: TGCGCCAGCAGCTTTTTACTAGCGGGACATAAGCCCTACGAGCAGTACTTC
len: 17
abundance: few
d_gene: TRBD2
j_gene: TRBJ2-7
v_gene: TRBV5-1

CDR3aa: CASSLLTSGRYEQYF
CDR3nt: TGCGCCAGCAGCCTCTTGACTAGCGGGAGGTACGAGCAGTACTTC
len: 15
abundance: -
d_gene: TRBD2
j_gene: TRBJ2-7
v_gene: TRBV4-1

CDR3aa: CASSLVVLEQYF
CDR3nt: TGTGCCAGCAGCTTAGTTGTTCTCGAGCAGTACTTC
len: 12
abundance: -
d_gene: -
j_gene: TRBJ2-7
v_gene: TRBV7-9

CDR3aa: CASSKEVYYTGQSYNEQFF
CDR3nt: TGTGCCAGTAGTAAAGAAGTCTACTACACCGGACAGTCCTACAATGAGCAGTTCTTC
len: 19
abundance: few
d_gene: -
j_gene: TRBJ2-1
v_gene: TRBV19

CDR3aa: CASSRTSGKRGSGSYNEQFF
CDR3nt: TGCGCCAGCAGTAGGACTAGCGGGAAAAGGGGGTCTGGGTCCTACAATGAGCAGTTCTTC
len: 20
abundance: few
d_gene: TRBD2
j_gene: TRBJ2-1
v_gene: TRBV5-1

CDR3aa: CSAKMFGRDYNSPLHF
CDR3nt: TGCAGTGCTAAGATGTTCGGGCGGGACTATAATTCACCCCTCCACTTT
len: 16
abundance: few
d_gene: -
j_gene: TRBJ1-6
v_gene: TRBV20-1

CDR3aa: CASSFSGGGDTQYF
CDR3nt: TGTGCCAGCAGCTTCAGCGGAGGGGGAGATACGCAGTATTTT
len: 14
abundance: many
d_gene: -
j_gene: TRBJ2-3
v_gene: TRBV11-2

CDR3aa: CASSFRTATLPITQYF
CDR3nt: TGTGCCAGCAGCTTTCGGACAGCTACTCTGCCTATTACGCAGTATTTT
len: 16
abundance: -
d_gene: -
j_gene: TRBJ2-3
v_gene: TRBV7-8

CDR3aa: CSARSGTSGNTNNEQFF
CDR3nt: TGCAGTGCTAGATCAGGAACTAGCGGGAACACCAACAATGAGCAGTTCTTC
len: 17
abundance: -
d_gene: TRBD2
j_gene: TRBJ2-1
v_gene: TRBV20-1

CDR3aa: CASRHPDLEQFF
CDR3nt: TGTGCCAGCAGACACCCCGATTTAGAGCAGTTCTTC
len: 12
abundance: -
d_gene: -
j_gene: TRBJ2-1
v_gene: TRBV27

CDR3aa: CSARRQGGRFYNEQFF
CDR3nt: TGCAGTGCTAGGCGACAAGGCGGGAGGTTCTACAATGAGCAGTTCTTC
len: 16
abundance: few
d_gene: TRBD2
j_gene: TRBJ2-1
v_gene: TRBV20-1

CDR3aa: CASSVVGQGGGYTF
CDR3nt: TGTGCCAGCAGCGTAGTCGGGCAGGGTGGCGGCTACACCTTC
len: 14
abundance: few
d_gene: -
j_gene: TRBJ1-2
v_gene: TRBV9

CDR3aa: CASSARGGDPEAFF
CDR3nt: TGTGCCAGCAGCGCCAGGGGAGGGGACCCTGAAGCTTTCTTT
len: 14
abundance: -
d_gene: -
j_gene: TRBJ1-1
v_gene: TRBV9

CDR3aa: CASSLAGPSVEQFF
CDR3nt: TGTGCCAGCAGCTTAGCGGGACCCAGCGTGGAGCAGTTCTTC
len: 14
abundance: -
d_gene: -
j_gene: TRBJ2-1
v_gene: TRBV7-6

CDR3aa: CASSRAGGNQPQHF
CDR3nt: TGTGCCAGCAGTCGAGCGGGGGGCAATCAGCCCCAGCATTTT
len: 14
abundance: -
d_gene: -
j_gene: TRBJ1-5
v_gene: TRBV2

CDR3aa: CASSLDGLAYNPTDTQYF
CDR3nt: TGTGCCAGCAGCTTAGATGGACTAGCCTACAACCCCACAGATACGCAGTATTTT
len: 18
abundance: -
d_gene: TRBD2
j_gene: TRBJ2-3
v_gene: TRBV11-2

CDR3aa: CASSFLTGAGNTEAFF
CDR3nt: TGTGCCAGCAGTTTCCTTACAGGGGCGGGTAACACTGAAGCTTTCTTT
len: 16
abundance: -
d_gene: TRBD1
j_gene: TRBJ1-1
v_gene: TRBV6-5

CDR3aa: CASSQSRETQYF
CDR3nt: TGTGCCAGCAGCCAATCCCGGGAGACCCAGTACTTC
len: 12
abundance: -
d_gene: -
j_gene: TRBJ2-5
v_gene: TRBV6-2/TRBV6-3

CDR3aa: CASSFFSSYGYTF
CDR3nt: TGTGCCAGCAGTTTTTTCAGTTCCTATGGCTACACCTTC
len: 13
abundance: -
d_gene: -
j_gene: TRBJ1-2
v_gene: TRBV12-3/TRBV12-4

CDR3aa: CASSFGTSTWYNEQFF
CDR3nt: TGTGCCAGCAGTTTCGGTACTTCGACTTGGTACAATGAGCAGTTCTTC
len: 16
abundance: few
d_gene: -
j_gene: TRBJ2-1
v_gene: TRBV27

CDR3aa: CASNWGNSYNEQFF
CDR3nt: TGCGCCAGCAACTGGGGGAACTCCTACAATGAGCAGTTCTTC
len: 14
abundance: -
d_gene: -
j_gene: TRBJ2-1
v_gene: TRBV5-1

CDR3aa: CASSLGLTREINNEQFF
CDR3nt: TGTGCCAGCAGCTTAGGCTTAACGCGGGAGATTAACAATGAGCAGTTCTTC
len: 17
abundance: few
d_gene: TRBD2
j_gene: TRBJ2-1
v_gene: TRBV7-9

CDR3aa: CASSLSLGPDTQYF
CDR3nt: TGTGCCAGCAGCTTATCTCTCGGACCAGATACGCAGTATTTT
len: 14
abundance: few
d_gene: -
j_gene: TRBJ2-3
v_gene: TRBV7-2

CDR3aa: CASSPRRGLGRGGELFF
CDR3nt: TGCGCCAGCAGTCCCCGACGGGGACTAGGGAGAGGCGGGGAGCTGTTTTTT
len: 17
abundance: few
d_gene: TRBD2
j_gene: TRBJ2-2
v_gene: TRBV4-1

CDR3aa: CASSGWTGSTQYF
CDR3nt: TGTGCCAGCAGTGGATGGACAGGGTCAACCCAGTACTTC
len: 13
abundance: -
d_gene: TRBD1
j_gene: TRBJ2-5
v_gene: TRBV12-3/TRBV12-4

CDR3aa: CASSRIRGTGETQYF
CDR3nt: TGCGCCAGCAGCCGGATCAGGGGAACGGGAGAGACCCAGTACTTC
len: 15
abundance: few
d_gene: -
j_gene: TRBJ2-5
v_gene: TRBV5-1

CDR3aa: CATSSPTVRANYGYTF
CDR3nt: TGTGCCACCAGCAGCCCCACAGTCCGAGCTAACTATGGCTACACCTTC
len: 16
abundance: -
d_gene: -
j_gene: TRBJ1-2
v_gene: TRBV15

CDR3aa: CASSGGSGNADTQYF
CDR3nt: TGTGCCAGCAGTGGCGGTAGCGGGAATGCAGATACGCAGTATTTT
len: 15
abundance: -
d_gene: TRBD2
j_gene: TRBJ2-3
v_gene: TRBV6-1

CDR3aa: CASSLLPGPYNEQFF
CDR3nt: TGTGCCAGCAGCCTCCTACCGGGACCCTACAATGAGCAGTTCTTC
len: 15
abundance: -
d_gene: -
j_gene: TRBJ2-1
v_gene: TRBV7-2

CDR3aa: CASSRTPGGKFF
CDR3nt: TGTGCCAGCAGCCGAACCCCAGGGGGAAAGTTCTTC
len: 12
abundance: few
d_gene: TRBD1
j_gene: TRBJ2-1
v_gene: TRBV6-6

CDR3aa: CSAVLGNSYEQYF
CDR3nt: TGCAGTGCCGTACTGGGGAACTCCTACGAGCAGTACTTC
len: 13
abundance: -
d_gene: -
j_gene: TRBJ2-7
v_gene: TRBV20-1

CDR3aa: CSELTSSYEQYF
CDR3nt: TGCAGCGAGCTGACGAGCTCCTACGAGCAGTACTTC
len: 12
abundance: few
d_gene: -
j_gene: TRBJ2-7
v_gene: TRBV29-1